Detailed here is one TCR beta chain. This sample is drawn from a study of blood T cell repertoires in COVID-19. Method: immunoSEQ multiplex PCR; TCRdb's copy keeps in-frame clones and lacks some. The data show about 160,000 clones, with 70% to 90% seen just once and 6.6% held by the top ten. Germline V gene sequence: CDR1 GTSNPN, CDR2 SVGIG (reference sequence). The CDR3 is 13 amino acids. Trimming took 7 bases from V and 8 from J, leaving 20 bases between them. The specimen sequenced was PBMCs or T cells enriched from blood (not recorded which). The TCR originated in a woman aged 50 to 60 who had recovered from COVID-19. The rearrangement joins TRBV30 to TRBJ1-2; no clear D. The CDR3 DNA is TGTGCCTCCTCAGACGGAGTGTCCTACGGCTACACCTTC. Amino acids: CASSDGVSYGYTF.